A selection of T cell receptor beta chains follows, all from one sample in a study of long-term antiretroviral therapy in people with HIV. The repertoire was sequenced with immunoSEQ multiplex PCR; TCRdb's copy has only in-frame clones and lacks some. The table lists about 21,000 clones, roughly 87% of them singletons, with under 5% in the top ten. Specimen: unsorted PBMCs, collected 2.1 years after starting antiretroviral therapy. The receptors shown here come from a man aged 18 to 35 with HIV. Each CDR3 is given with its conserved first and last residue. The D gene is left open where the match is weak. Size is omitted from some rows. Given values are once, few, many or a class for expanded clones.

cdr3_aa | cdr3_nt | clone_size | d_call | j_call | v_call
CASSDGGGGQETQYF | TGTGCCAGCAGTGATGGTGGGGGGGGGCAAGAGACCCAGTACTTC | - | TRBD2 | TRBJ2-5 | TRBV2
CASSEPQVNYYQPQHF | TGTGCCAGCAGTGAACCGCAGGTTAACTATTATCAGCCCCAGCATTTT | - | - | TRBJ1-5 | TRBV2
CASSLDGTEQETQYF | TGTGCCAGCAGCTTAGATGGCACAGAACAAGAGACCCAGTACTTC | - | - | TRBJ2-5 | TRBV11-2
CASMVGQADGPQHF | TGTGCCAGCATGGTAGGACAGGCGGATGGGCCCCAGCATTTT | - | TRBD1 | TRBJ1-5 | TRBV2
CASSLERLENTEAFF | TGCGCCAGCAGCTTGGAGAGGTTAGAGAACACTGAAGCTTTCTTT | once | - | TRBJ1-1 | TRBV5-1
CATLGVGTEAFF | TGTGCCACCCTGGGGGTGGGCACTGAAGCTTTCTTT | - | - | TRBJ1-1 | TRBV6-1
CASSIDRGPYGYTF | TGTGCCAGCAGTATAGACAGGGGCCCCTATGGCTACACCTTC | - | TRBD1 | TRBJ1-2 | TRBV7-8
CASSTDRNYGYTF | TGTGCCAGCAGTACAGACAGAAATTATGGCTACACCTTC | once | - | TRBJ1-2 | TRBV6-5
CASSTRGNTEAFF | TGTGCCAGCAGCACGAGGGGGAACACTGAAGCTTTCTTT | - | - | TRBJ1-1 | TRBV13
CASSDAGGRSYEQYF | TGTGCCAGCAGTGACGCCGGGGGTCGATCCTACGAGCAGTACTTC | - | - | TRBJ2-7 | TRBV2
CASSIDSAVGALSNQPQHF | TGTGCCAGTAGTATAGATTCGGCAGTCGGGGCCCTGAGCAATCAGCCCCAGCATTTT | - | - | TRBJ1-5 | TRBV19
CASSYPLDRVGEQYF | TGTGCCAGCAGTTATCCCCTCGACAGGGTAGGCGAGCAGTACTTC | - | TRBD1 | TRBJ2-7 | TRBV6-5
CATSRDQPALAKNIQYF | TGTGCCACCAGCAGAGACCAACCCGCTTTAGCCAAAAACATTCAGTACTTC | once | - | TRBJ2-4 | TRBV15
CSAGGPAEAFF | TGCAGCGCCGGGGGGCCGGCAGAAGCTTTCTTT | - | - | TRBJ1-1 | TRBV29-1
CASSLGWTGGRQNTEAFF | TGTGCCAGCAGCTTAGGCTGGACAGGGGGCCGTCAGAACACTGAAGCTTTCTTT | - | TRBD1 | TRBJ1-1 | TRBV13
CASSQGVLATDTQYF | TGCGCCAGCAGCCAAGGGGTCCTAGCGACAGATACGCAGTATTTT | - | - | TRBJ2-3 | TRBV4-3
CASSVGAGNTIYF | TGTGCCAGCAGCGTCGGGGCGGGGAACACCATATATTTT | - | - | TRBJ1-3 | TRBV5-6
CAFNPGTGEEQYF | TGTGCCTTTAATCCCGGGACAGGGGAAGAGCAGTACTTC | - | TRBD1 | TRBJ2-7 | TRBV30
CASSLDYTDTQYF | TGTGCCAGCAGCTTAGACTACACAGATACGCAGTATTTT | - | - | TRBJ2-3 | TRBV7-2
CASTDRTLKNTEAFF | TGTGCCAGCACCGATAGAACGTTAAAGAACACTGAAGCTTTCTTT | - | - | TRBJ1-1 | TRBV7-9
CASGDSSSYNEQFF | TGTGCCAGTGGCGACAGTAGCTCCTACAATGAGCAGTTCTTC | - | - | TRBJ2-1 | TRBV4-2
CASSQYWTGAEQYF | TGTGCCAGCAGCCAATACTGGACAGGGGCCGAGCAGTACTTC | - | - | TRBJ2-7 | TRBV21-1
CATSGSGWGSFF | TGTGCCACCAGCGGATCGGGTTGGGGTTCTTTCTTT | once | - | TRBJ1-1 | TRBV15
CSAADHEQYF | TGCAGTGCCGCCGACCACGAGCAGTACTTC | few | - | TRBJ2-7 | TRBV20-1
CASSLGRGTYEQYF | TGTGCCAGCAGCTTAGGCCGGGGGACCTACGAGCAGTACTTC | - | - | TRBJ2-7 | TRBV13
CASSLVGGSGNTIYF | TGTGCCAGCAGCTTGGTTGGGGGCTCTGGAAACACCATATATTTT | - | - | TRBJ1-3 | TRBV5-8
CASSIGTSGSSKEQYF | TGTGCCAGTAGTATTGGGACTAGCGGGAGTAGTAAAGAGCAGTACTTC | - | TRBD2 | TRBJ2-7 | TRBV19
CATSRDAGELFF | TGTGCCACCAGCAGAGACGCCGGGGAGCTGTTTTTT | once | - | TRBJ2-2 | TRBV15
CASTSGTGTTEAFF | TGCGCCAGTACTTCCGGGACAGGGACCACTGAAGCTTTCTTT | - | TRBD1 | TRBJ1-1 | TRBV5-1
CASSHFLDRNTEAFF | TGCGCCAGCAGCCATTTCTTAGACAGGAACACTGAAGCTTTCTTT | - | - | TRBJ1-1 | TRBV4-1